The rows below give T cell receptor beta chains drawn from one sample of a study of regulatory T cells in long-lasting Graves disease. One entry per CDR3 protein, called by TCRdb with MiXCR from the multiplex PCR reads. The sample carries some 370,000 distinct CDR3 sequences, roughly 12% recorded once. These sequences were also reported in another study, on T cells in Graves' hyperthyroidism and ophthalmopathy.

Sequencing used peripheral blood mononuclear cells (PBMCs), obtained at new diagnosis, from a patient treated with antithyroid drugs. The origin of the receptors is a young woman with Graves disease. Both conserved end residues are part of each CDR3. The order of the fields is clone size, J gene, V gene, D gene, CDR3 protein, CDR3 DNA. A D gene is named only where the DNA matches it firmly. For some rows the clone size is stated as once, few or many, or as a class when expanded; others skip it.

clone size: -; J gene: TRBJ1-2; V gene: TRBV7-9; D gene: -; CDR3 protein: CASSLLQGSGYTF; CDR3 DNA: TGTGCCAGCAGCTTATTGCAGGGGAGTGGCTACACCTTC
clone size: -; J gene: TRBJ2-6; V gene: TRBV6-2/TRBV6-3; D gene: -; CDR3 protein: CASSQTVQYVSGANVLTF; CDR3 DNA: TGTGCCAGCAGTCAAACAGTGCAATACGTCTCTGGGGCCAACGTCCTGACTTTC
clone size: -; J gene: TRBJ2-7; V gene: TRBV5-1; D gene: TRBD1; CDR3 protein: CASSRGTGTSYEQYF; CDR3 DNA: TGCGCCAGCAGCCGAGGGACAGGCACCTCCTACGAGCAGTACTTC
clone size: many; J gene: TRBJ2-7; V gene: TRBV20-1; D gene: -; CDR3 protein: CSARKVRTEQYF; CDR3 DNA: TGCAGTGCTAGGAAGGTTAGGACCGAGCAGTACTTC
clone size: many; J gene: TRBJ2-1; V gene: TRBV20-1; D gene: -; CDR3 protein: CSARDRVGGEQFF; CDR3 DNA: TGCAGTGCGAGAGACAGGGTGGGGGGTGAGCAGTTCTTC
clone size: many; J gene: TRBJ1-4; V gene: TRBV29-1; D gene: -; CDR3 protein: CSVEARGLFF; CDR3 DNA: TGCAGCGTTGAAGCCAGGGGACTGTTTTTT
clone size: few; J gene: TRBJ1-4; V gene: TRBV18; D gene: -; CDR3 protein: CASSRGQPTTNEKLFF; CDR3 DNA: TGTGCCAGCTCAAGAGGACAGCCTACAACTAATGAAAAACTGTTTTTT
clone size: -; J gene: TRBJ2-7; V gene: TRBV11-1; D gene: TRBD1; CDR3 protein: CATAPPEDRGNYEQYF; CDR3 DNA: TGTGCCACCGCTCCCCCCGAGGACAGGGGAAACTACGAGCAGTACTTC
clone size: many; J gene: TRBJ2-7; V gene: TRBV15; D gene: TRBD1; CDR3 protein: CATSREGTGSYEQYF; CDR3 DNA: TGTGCCACCAGCAGGGAGGGGACAGGTTCCTACGAGCAGTACTTC
clone size: few; J gene: TRBJ1-1; V gene: TRBV6-5; D gene: -; CDR3 protein: CASSYSTSMNTEAFF; CDR3 DNA: TGTGCCAGCAGTTACTCGACCAGCATGAACACTGAAGCTTTCTTT
clone size: many; J gene: TRBJ1-1; V gene: TRBV12-3/TRBV12-4; D gene: -; CDR3 protein: CASRENANTEAFF; CDR3 DNA: TGTGCCAGCAGAGAGAACGCGAACACTGAAGCTTTCTTT
clone size: many; J gene: TRBJ1-4; V gene: TRBV6-5; D gene: -; CDR3 protein: CASSYSSPPEDEKLFF; CDR3 DNA: TGTGCCAGCAGTTACTCTTCCCCTCCCGAAGATGAAAAACTGTTTTTT
clone size: many; J gene: TRBJ2-1; V gene: TRBV7-9; D gene: -; CDR3 protein: CASSGEGKEQFF; CDR3 DNA: TGTGCCAGCAGTGGCGAGGGGAAAGAGCAGTTCTTC
clone size: many; J gene: TRBJ2-5; V gene: TRBV12-3/TRBV12-4; D gene: -; CDR3 protein: CASSLKSWGGETQYF; CDR3 DNA: TGTGCCAGCAGTTTAAAGAGTTGGGGTGGGGAGACCCAGTACTTC
clone size: many; J gene: TRBJ1-1; V gene: TRBV12-3/TRBV12-4; D gene: -; CDR3 protein: CASTSKAANTEAFF; CDR3 DNA: TGTGCCAGCACCTCTAAGGCCGCGAACACTGAAGCTTTCTTT
clone size: many; J gene: TRBJ2-1; V gene: TRBV27; D gene: TRBD1; CDR3 protein: CASSLSGGRPISSYNEQFF; CDR3 DNA: TGTGCCAGCAGTCTTTCAGGGGGCCGACCTATTAGCTCCTACAATGAGCAGTTCTTC
clone size: -; J gene: TRBJ1-6; V gene: TRBV27; D gene: -; CDR3 protein: CASSFGTLHSPLHF; CDR3 DNA: TGTGCCAGCAGTTTCGGGACTCTTCATTCACCCCTCCACTTT
clone size: -; J gene: TRBJ1-4; V gene: TRBV25-1; D gene: TRBD1; CDR3 protein: CASSSLDRGWEKLFF; CDR3 DNA: TGTGCCAGCAGTTCGCTAGACAGGGGATGGGAAAAACTGTTTTTT
clone size: many; J gene: TRBJ2-7; V gene: TRBV12-3/TRBV12-4; D gene: -; CDR3 protein: CASASPGEQYF; CDR3 DNA: TGTGCCAGCGCCTCACCGGGAGAGCAGTACTTC
clone size: many; J gene: TRBJ2-3; V gene: TRBV7-9; D gene: TRBD1; CDR3 protein: CASSDRERSSTDTQYF; CDR3 DNA: TGTGCCAGCAGCGACAGGGAGAGGTCTAGCACAGATACGCAGTATTTT
clone size: many; J gene: TRBJ1-1; V gene: TRBV12-3/TRBV12-4; D gene: -; CDR3 protein: CASTNHVGMNTEAFF; CDR3 DNA: TGTGCCAGCACTAACCACGTAGGGATGAACACTGAAGCTTTCTTT
clone size: few; J gene: TRBJ2-1; V gene: TRBV7-9; D gene: -; CDR3 protein: CASSLRRDHVYNEQFF; CDR3 DNA: TGTGCCAGCAGCTTGCGGCGGGACCATGTCTACAATGAGCAGTTCTTC
clone size: many; J gene: TRBJ2-3; V gene: TRBV29-1; D gene: -; CDR3 protein: CSAQSGPTDTQYF; CDR3 DNA: TGCAGCGCACAGAGCGGGCCCACAGATACGCAGTATTTT
clone size: -; J gene: TRBJ2-1; V gene: TRBV14; D gene: -; CDR3 protein: CASSMAPGAHPNYNEQFF; CDR3 DNA: TGTGCCAGCAGTATGGCACCGGGCGCCCATCCGAACTACAATGAGCAGTTCTTC
clone size: many; J gene: TRBJ1-4; V gene: TRBV7-2; D gene: -; CDR3 protein: CASRISAGVSNEKLFF; CDR3 DNA: TGTGCCAGCAGAATTTCGGCGGGGGTCTCTAATGAAAAACTGTTTTTT
clone size: -; J gene: TRBJ2-1; V gene: TRBV20-1; D gene: TRBD2; CDR3 protein: CSENSGRSSIDNEQFF; CDR3 DNA: TGCAGTGAGAATAGCGGGAGGTCATCGATCGACAATGAGCAGTTCTTC
clone size: few; J gene: TRBJ1-1; V gene: TRBV19; D gene: -; CDR3 protein: CASTGVAGIDIEAFF; CDR3 DNA: TGTGCCAGTACCGGAGTAGCGGGGATAGACATTGAAGCTTTCTTT
clone size: many; J gene: TRBJ1-1; V gene: TRBV20-1; D gene: TRBD1; CDR3 protein: CSARTAGGFVEAFF; CDR3 DNA: TGCAGTGCTAGAACCGCAGGGGGATTTGTTGAAGCTTTCTTT
clone size: many; J gene: TRBJ2-7; V gene: TRBV28; D gene: TRBD1; CDR3 protein: CASSLCDTGATRISYEQYF; CDR3 DNA: TGTGCCAGCAGTTTATGTGACACAGGGGCGACCCGAATCTCCTACGAGCAGTACTTC
clone size: -; J gene: TRBJ1-3; V gene: TRBV25-1; D gene: -; CDR3 protein: CASSERTGGNTIYF; CDR3 DNA: TGTGCCAGCAGTGAAAGAACAGGGGGAAACACCATATATTTT
clone size: many; J gene: TRBJ2-1; V gene: TRBV20-1; D gene: -; CDR3 protein: CSARDGKRANNEQFF; CDR3 DNA: TGCAGTGCTAGAGACGGTAAGCGCGCAAACAATGAGCAGTTCTTC
clone size: -; J gene: TRBJ1-2; V gene: TRBV29-1; D gene: -; CDR3 protein: CSVPLRGGPDGYTF; CDR3 DNA: TGCAGCGTCCCTCTCAGGGGCGGACCCGATGGCTACACCTTC
clone size: many; J gene: TRBJ2-3; V gene: TRBV4-2; D gene: TRBD2; CDR3 protein: CASSQTYRGGGTDTQYF; CDR3 DNA: TGTGCCAGCAGCCAGACTTATCGCGGCGGGGGGACAGATACGCAGTATTTT
clone size: many; J gene: TRBJ2-3; V gene: TRBV20-1; D gene: TRBD2; CDR3 protein: CSARDTGGPRHF; CDR3 DNA: TGCAGTGCTAGAGATACGGGGGGGCCTCGGCATTTT
clone size: many; J gene: TRBJ2-4; V gene: TRBV29-1; D gene: -; CDR3 protein: CSVEEGRRVVGKNIQYF; CDR3 DNA: TGCAGCGTAGAGGAGGGCCGCAGGGTAGTTGGCAAAAACATTCAGTACTTC
clone size: -; J gene: TRBJ1-6; V gene: TRBV4-2; D gene: -; CDR3 protein: CASSQDMGLLFNGGSPLHF; CDR3 DNA: TGTGCCAGCAGCCAAGATATGGGACTGCTTTTTAATGGTGGTTCACCCCTCCACTTT
clone size: -; J gene: TRBJ2-1; V gene: TRBV20-1; D gene: TRBD2; CDR3 protein: CSALHGTTSGFSYNEQFF; CDR3 DNA: TGCAGTGCACTCCACGGGACTACTAGCGGGTTTTCCTACAATGAGCAGTTCTTC
clone size: many; J gene: TRBJ2-7; V gene: TRBV27; D gene: TRBD2; CDR3 protein: CASSLRSGSSYEQYF; CDR3 DNA: TGTGCCAGCAGTTTAAGAAGCGGGAGCTCCTACGAGCAGTACTTC
clone size: many; J gene: TRBJ1-2; V gene: TRBV6-1; D gene: -; CDR3 protein: CASREDTHYGYTF; CDR3 DNA: TGTGCCAGCAGAGAGGACACGCACTATGGCTACACCTTC
clone size: many; J gene: TRBJ1-5; V gene: TRBV11-2; D gene: TRBD1; CDR3 protein: CASSLGDRGGQPQHF; CDR3 DNA: TGTGCCAGCAGCTTAGGTGACAGGGGCGGACAGCCCCAGCATTTT
clone size: many; J gene: TRBJ1-4; V gene: TRBV5-1; D gene: TRBD1; CDR3 protein: CASSPTGRREKLFF; CDR3 DNA: TGCGCCAGCAGCCCGACAGGGCGCCGAGAAAAACTGTTTTTT
clone size: many; J gene: TRBJ1-5; V gene: TRBV28; D gene: -; CDR3 protein: CASSWARKGNQPQHF; CDR3 DNA: TGTGCCAGCAGTTGGGCCAGAAAGGGTAATCAGCCCCAGCATTTT
clone size: -; J gene: TRBJ2-1; V gene: TRBV6-1; D gene: TRBD2; CDR3 protein: CASSGGLVTRNEQFF; CDR3 DNA: TGTGCCAGCAGTGGCGGACTAGTGACCCGCAATGAGCAGTTCTTC
clone size: -; J gene: TRBJ1-1; V gene: TRBV10-3; D gene: -; CDR3 protein: CAISAVLNTEAFF; CDR3 DNA: TGTGCCATCAGCGCCGTATTGAACACTGAAGCTTTCTTT